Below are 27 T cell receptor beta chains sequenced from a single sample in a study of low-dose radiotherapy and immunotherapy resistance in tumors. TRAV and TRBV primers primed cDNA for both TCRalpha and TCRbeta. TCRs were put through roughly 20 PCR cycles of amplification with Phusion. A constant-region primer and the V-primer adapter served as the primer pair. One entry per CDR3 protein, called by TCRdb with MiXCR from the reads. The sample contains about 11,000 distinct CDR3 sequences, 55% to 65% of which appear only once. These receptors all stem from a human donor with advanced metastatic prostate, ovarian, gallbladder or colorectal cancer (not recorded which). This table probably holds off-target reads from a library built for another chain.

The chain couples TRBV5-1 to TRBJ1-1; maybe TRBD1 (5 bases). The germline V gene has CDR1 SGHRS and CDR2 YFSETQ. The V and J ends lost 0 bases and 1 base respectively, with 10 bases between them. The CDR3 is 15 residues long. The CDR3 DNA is TGCGCCAGCAGCTTGGACGGGGCCAGGAACACTGAAGCTTTCTTT. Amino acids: CASSLDGARNTEAFF.

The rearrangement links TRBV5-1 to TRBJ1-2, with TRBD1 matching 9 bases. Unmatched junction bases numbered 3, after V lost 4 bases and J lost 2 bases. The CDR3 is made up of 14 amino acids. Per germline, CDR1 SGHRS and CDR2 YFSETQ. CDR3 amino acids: CASSPGQGNYGYTF. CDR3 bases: TGCGCCAGCAGCCCGGGACAGGGCAACTATGGCTACACCTTC.

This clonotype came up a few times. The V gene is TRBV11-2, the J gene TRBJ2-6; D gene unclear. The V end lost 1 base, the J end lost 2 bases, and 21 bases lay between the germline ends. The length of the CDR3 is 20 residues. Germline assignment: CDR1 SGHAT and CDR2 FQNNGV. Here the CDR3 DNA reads TGTGCCAGCAGCTTAGTTCCTCCGGGCTCGGTGAAGGCTGGGGCCAACGTCCTGACTTTC. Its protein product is CASSLVPPGSVKAGANVLTF.

CDR3 sequence: CASSILRGAGEAGANVLTF. CDR3 coding DNA: TGTGCCAGTAGTATCCTCCGGGGCGCCGGAGAGGCTGGGGCCAACGTCCTGACTTTC. The genes are TRBV19 and TRBJ2-6; D is perhaps TRBD1 or TRBD2 (5 bases each). Germline assignment: CDR1 LNHDA and CDR2 SQIVND (reference sequence). V was shortened by 3 bases and J by 2 bases, with 20 bases between the two germline ends. The CDR3 runs 19 residues.

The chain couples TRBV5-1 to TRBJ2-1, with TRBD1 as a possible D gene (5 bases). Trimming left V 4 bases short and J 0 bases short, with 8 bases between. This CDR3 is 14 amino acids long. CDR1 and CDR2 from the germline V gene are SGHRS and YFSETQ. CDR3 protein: CASSAGNSYNEQFF. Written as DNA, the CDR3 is TGCGCCAGCAGCGCAGGGAACTCCTACAATGAGCAGTTCTTC.

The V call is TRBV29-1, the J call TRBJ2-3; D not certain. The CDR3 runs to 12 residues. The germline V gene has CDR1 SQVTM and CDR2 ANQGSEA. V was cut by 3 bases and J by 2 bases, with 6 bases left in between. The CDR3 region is CSVETSTDTQYF. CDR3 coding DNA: TGCAGCGTTGAGACCTCCACAGATACGCAGTATTTT.

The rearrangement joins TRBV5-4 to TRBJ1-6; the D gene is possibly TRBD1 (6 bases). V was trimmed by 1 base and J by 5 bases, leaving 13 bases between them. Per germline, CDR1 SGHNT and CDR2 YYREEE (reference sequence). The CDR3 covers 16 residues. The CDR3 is CASSLPSGANNSPLHF. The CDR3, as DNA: TGTGCCAGCAGCTTGCCCTCGGGGGCCAATAATTCACCCCTCCACTTT.

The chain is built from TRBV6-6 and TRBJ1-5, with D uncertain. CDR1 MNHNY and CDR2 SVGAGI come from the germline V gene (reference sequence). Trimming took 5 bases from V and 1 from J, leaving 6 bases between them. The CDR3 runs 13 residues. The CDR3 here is CASSPGSNQPQHF. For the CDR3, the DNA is TGTGCCAGCAGTCCCGGGAGCAATCAGCCCCAGCATTTT.

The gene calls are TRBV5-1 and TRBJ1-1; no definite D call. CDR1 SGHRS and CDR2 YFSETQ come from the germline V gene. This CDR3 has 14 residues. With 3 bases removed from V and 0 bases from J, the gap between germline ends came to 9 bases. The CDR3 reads CASSWGIMNTEAFF. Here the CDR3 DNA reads TGCGCCAGCAGCTGGGGAATCATGAACACTGAAGCTTTCTTT.

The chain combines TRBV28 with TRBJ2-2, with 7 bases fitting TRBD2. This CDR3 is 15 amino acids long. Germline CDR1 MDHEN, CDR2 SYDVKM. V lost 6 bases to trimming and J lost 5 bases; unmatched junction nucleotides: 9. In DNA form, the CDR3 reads TGTGCCAGCAGCCAAGGAGGGGAGGGGACCGGGGAGCTGTTTTTT. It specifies CASSQGGEGTGELFF.

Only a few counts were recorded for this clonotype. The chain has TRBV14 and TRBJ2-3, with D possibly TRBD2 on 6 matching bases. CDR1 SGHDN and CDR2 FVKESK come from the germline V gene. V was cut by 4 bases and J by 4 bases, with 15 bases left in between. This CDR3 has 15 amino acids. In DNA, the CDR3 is TGTGCCAGCAGCCTACGATCGGGACTCTCAGATACGCAGTATTTT. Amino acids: CASSLRSGLSDTQYF.

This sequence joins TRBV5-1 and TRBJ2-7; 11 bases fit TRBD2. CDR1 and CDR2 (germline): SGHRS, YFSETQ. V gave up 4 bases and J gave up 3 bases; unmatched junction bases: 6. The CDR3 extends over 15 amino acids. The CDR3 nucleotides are TGCGCCAGCAGCGTTGCCGGGACTAGCGGCTACGAGCAGTACTTC. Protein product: CASSVAGTSGYEQYF.

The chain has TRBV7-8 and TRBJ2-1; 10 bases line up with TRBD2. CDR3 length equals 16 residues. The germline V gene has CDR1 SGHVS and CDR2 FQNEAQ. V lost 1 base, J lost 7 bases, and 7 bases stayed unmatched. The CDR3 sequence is CASSLGLAGELNEQFF. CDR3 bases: TGTGCCAGCAGCTTAGGTCTAGCGGGAGAGTTGAATGAGCAGTTCTTC. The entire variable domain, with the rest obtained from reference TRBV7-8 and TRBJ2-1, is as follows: GAGVSQSPRYKVAKRGQDVALRCDPISGHVSLFWYQQALGQGPEFLTYFQNEAQLDKSGLPSDRFFAERPEGSVSTLKIQRTQQEDSAVYLCASSLGLAGELNEQFFGPGTRLTVL.

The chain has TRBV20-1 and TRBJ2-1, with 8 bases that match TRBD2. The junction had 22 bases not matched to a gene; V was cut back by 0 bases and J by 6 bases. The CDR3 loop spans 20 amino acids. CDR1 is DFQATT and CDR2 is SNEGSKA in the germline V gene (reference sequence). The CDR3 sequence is CSARDLSSGRGGPGANEQFF. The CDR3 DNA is TGCAGTGCTAGAGATTTGTCTAGCGGGCGAGGAGGGCCTGGGGCCAATGAGCAGTTCTTC.

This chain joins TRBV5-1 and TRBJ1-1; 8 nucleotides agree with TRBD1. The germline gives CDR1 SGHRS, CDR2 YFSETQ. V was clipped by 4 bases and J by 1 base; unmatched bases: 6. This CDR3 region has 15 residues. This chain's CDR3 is CASSHGQGKNTEAFF. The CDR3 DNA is TGCGCCAGCAGCCACGGACAGGGCAAGAACACTGAAGCTTTCTTT.

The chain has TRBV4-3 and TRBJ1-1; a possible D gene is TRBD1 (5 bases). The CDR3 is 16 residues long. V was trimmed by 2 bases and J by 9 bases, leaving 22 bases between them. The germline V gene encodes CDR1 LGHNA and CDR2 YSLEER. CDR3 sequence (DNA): TGCGCCAGCAGCCAATGGACGGGGGGAGGGCCTAGTCAAGCTTTCTTT. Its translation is CASSQWTGGGPSQAFF.

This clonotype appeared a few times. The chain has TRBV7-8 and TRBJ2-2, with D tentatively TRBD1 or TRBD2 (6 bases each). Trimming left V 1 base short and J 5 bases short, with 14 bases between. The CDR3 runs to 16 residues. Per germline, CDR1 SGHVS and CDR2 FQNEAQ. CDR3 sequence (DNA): TGTGCCAGCAGCTTAGTTGGAGGGGGGAGGACCGGGGAGCTGTTTTTT. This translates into CASSLVGGGRTGELFF.

The CDR3: CASSDPAGGLINEQFF. The DNA of the CDR3 is TGCGCCAGCAGCGACCCAGCGGGGGGGCTCATAAATGAGCAGTTCTTC. The J gene is TRBJ2-1, the V gene TRBV4-1; TRBD2 matches at 10 bases. Losses at the gene ends were 5 bases for V and 7 bases for J; bases not matched to a gene: 11. The germline CDR1 and CDR2 sequences are MGHRA and YSYEKL. The CDR3 contains 16 residues.

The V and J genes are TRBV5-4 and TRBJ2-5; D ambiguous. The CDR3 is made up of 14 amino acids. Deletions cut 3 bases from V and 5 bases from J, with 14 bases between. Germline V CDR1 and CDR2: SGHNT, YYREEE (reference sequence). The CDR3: CASSWGPPGETQYF. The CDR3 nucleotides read TGTGCCAGCAGCTGGGGTCCCCCCGGGGAGACCCAGTACTTC.

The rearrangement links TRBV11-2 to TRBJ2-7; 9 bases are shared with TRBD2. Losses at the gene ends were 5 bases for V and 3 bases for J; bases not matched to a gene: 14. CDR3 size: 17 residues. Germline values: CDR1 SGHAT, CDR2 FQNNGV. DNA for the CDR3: TGTGCCAGCAGCCCCAGTCTGAGACTAGCGGCTTACTACGAGCAGTACTTC. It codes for CASSPSLRLAAYYEQYF.

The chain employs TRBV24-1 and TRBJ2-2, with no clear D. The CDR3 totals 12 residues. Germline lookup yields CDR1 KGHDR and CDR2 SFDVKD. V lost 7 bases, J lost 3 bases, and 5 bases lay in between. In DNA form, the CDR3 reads TGTGCCACCAGAGAGGACACCGGGGAGCTGTTTTTT. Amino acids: CATREDTGELFF.

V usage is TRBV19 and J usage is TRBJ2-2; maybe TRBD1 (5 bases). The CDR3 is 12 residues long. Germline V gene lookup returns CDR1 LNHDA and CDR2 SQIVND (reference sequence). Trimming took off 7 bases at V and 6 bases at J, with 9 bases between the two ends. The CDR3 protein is CASTGFAGELFF. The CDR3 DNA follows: TGTGCCAGTACAGGGTTCGCCGGGGAGCTGTTTTTT.

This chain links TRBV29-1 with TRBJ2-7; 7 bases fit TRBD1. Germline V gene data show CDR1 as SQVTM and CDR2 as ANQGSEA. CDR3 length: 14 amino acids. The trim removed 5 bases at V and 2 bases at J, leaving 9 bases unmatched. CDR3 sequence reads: CSVFGRDSPYEQYF. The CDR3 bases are TGCAGCGTTTTCGGAAGGGACAGTCCCTACGAGCAGTACTTC.

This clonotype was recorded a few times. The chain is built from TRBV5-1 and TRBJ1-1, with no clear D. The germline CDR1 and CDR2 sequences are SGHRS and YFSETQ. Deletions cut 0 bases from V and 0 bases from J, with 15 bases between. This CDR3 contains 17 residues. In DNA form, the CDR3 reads TGCGCCAGCAGCTTGGCCGTTTCCGGAGACATGAACACTGAAGCTTTCTTT. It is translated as CASSLAVSGDMNTEAFF.

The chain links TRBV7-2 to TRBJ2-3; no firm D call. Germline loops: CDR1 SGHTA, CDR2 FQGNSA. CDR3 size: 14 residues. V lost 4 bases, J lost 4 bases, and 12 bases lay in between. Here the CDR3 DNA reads TGTGCCAGCAGCTCAAAGAGTGGCGCAGATACGCAGTATTTT. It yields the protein CASSSKSGADTQYF.

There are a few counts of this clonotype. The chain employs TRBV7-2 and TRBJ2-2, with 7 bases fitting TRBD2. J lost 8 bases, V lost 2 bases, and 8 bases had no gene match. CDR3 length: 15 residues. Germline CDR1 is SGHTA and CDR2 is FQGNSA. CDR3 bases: TGTGCCAGCAGCTTACAACGGGGGGTGCAAGGGGAGCTGTTTTTT. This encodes CASSLQRGVQGELFF.

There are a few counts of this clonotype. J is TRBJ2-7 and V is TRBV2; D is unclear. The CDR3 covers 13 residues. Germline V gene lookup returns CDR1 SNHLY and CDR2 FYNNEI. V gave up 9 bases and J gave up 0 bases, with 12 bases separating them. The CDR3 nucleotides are TGTGCCAGTTACGACGCGGACTCCTACGAGCAGTACTTC. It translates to CASYDADSYEQYF. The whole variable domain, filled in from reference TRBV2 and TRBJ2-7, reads EPEVTQTPSHQVTQMGQEVILRCVPISNHLYFYWYRQILGQKVEFLVSFYNNEISEKSEIFDDQFSVERPDGSNFTLKIRSTKLEDSAMYFCASYDADSYEQYFGPGTRLTVT.